The rows below give T cell receptor beta chains drawn from one sample of a study of pediatric ulcerative colitis. Clones were sequenced by immunoSEQ multiplex PCR, and TCRdb holds only the in-frame ones, with some missing. The data contain around 36,000 clones, about 81% of them singletons. Specimen: gut tissue. All receptors come from a boy between 5 and 17 years old with mild ulcerative colitis. CDR3s include the opening cysteine and the closing phenylalanine or tryptophan. A D gene is named only where the DNA matches it firmly. A row's size may be missing; if present it is once, few, many or a size class.

j_call v_call clone_size d_call cdr3_aa cdr3_nt
TRBJ2-2 TRBV7-9 - TRBD2 CASGPSGGSTGELFF TGTGCCAGCGGCCCTAGCGGGGGTTCCACCGGGGAGCTGTTTTTT
TRBJ1-1 TRBV11-3 once - CASSLAWDMNTEAFF TGTGCCAGCAGCCTGGCTTGGGACATGAACACTGAAGCTTTCTTT
TRBJ2-1 TRBV6-5 - - CASSYGYLNEQFF TGTGCCAGCAGTTACGGATATCTCAATGAGCAGTTCTTC
TRBJ1-6 TRBV19 - - CASTGGRGALSSYNSPLHF TGTGCCAGTACCGGGGGGAGAGGTGCTCTTAGCTCCTATAATTCACCCCTCCACTTT
TRBJ1-5 TRBV5-8 - - CASSFGGTHQPQHF TGTGCCAGCAGCTTTGGTGGGACACACCAGCCCCAGCATTTT
TRBJ2-3 TRBV4-1 - - CASSQEEGGTDTQYF TGCGCCAGCAGCCAAGAAGAAGGGGGCACAGATACGCAGTATTTT
TRBJ2-2 TRBV7-2 - - CASRTGKNTGELFF TGTGCCAGCAGGACCGGGAAGAACACCGGGGAGCTGTTTTTT
TRBJ1-5 TRBV6-1 few TRBD1 CASSAWLQGDNQPQHF TGTGCCAGCAGTGCCTGGCTGCAGGGGGATAATCAGCCCCAGCATTTT
TRBJ2-3 TRBV6-5 - - CASTKGSWSTDTQYF TGTGCCAGCACCAAGGGGAGCTGGAGCACAGATACGCAGTATTTT
TRBJ1-2 TRBV6-1 - - CASSPGQTSYGYTF TGTGCCAGCAGCCCGGGCCAAACATCATATGGCTACACCTTC
TRBJ1-4 TRBV4-2 - - CASSQPTKANEKLFF TGTGCCAGCAGCCAGCCGACAAAGGCAAATGAAAAACTGTTTTTT
TRBJ1-6 TRBV30 - TRBD1 CAWTKADRGSPLHF TGTGCCTGGACAAAGGCGGACAGGGGGTCACCCCTCCACTTT
TRBJ1-4 TRBV5-4 few - CASSLGRENEKLFF TGTGCCAGCAGCTTGGGCAGGGAGAATGAAAAACTGTTTTTT
TRBJ1-2 TRBV6-1 few - CASSEGGGRLYGYTF TGTGCCAGCAGTGAAGGCGGGGGCCGCCTCTATGGCTACACCTTC
TRBJ2-2 TRBV5-8 - - CASPPVLTGELFF TGTGCCAGCCCGCCGGTGCTAACCGGGGAGCTGTTTTTT
TRBJ1-5 TRBV19 once - CASSNTGNQPQHF TGTGCCAGTAGTAACACAGGGAATCAGCCCCAGCATTTT
TRBJ2-3 TRBV30 - TRBD2 CAWSVGGRGTDTQYF TGTGCCTGGAGTGTGGGCGGGAGGGGGACAGATACGCAGTATTTT
TRBJ1-4 TRBV5-1 - - CASSPDGGESEKLFF TGCGCCAGCAGCCCGGATGGGGGAGAGAGTGAAAAACTGTTTTTT
TRBJ2-5 TRBV6-5 once - CASSYSGTSRETQYF TGTGCCAGCAGTTACTCGGGAACGAGCAGAGAGACCCAGTACTTC
TRBJ1-5 TRBV6-6 - - CASSRGRYSNQPQHF TGTGCCAGCTCACGGGGGAGGTATAGCAATCAGCCCCAGCATTTT
TRBJ1-1 TRBV5-6 once - CASSLALRGTEAFF TGTGCCAGCAGCTTGGCCTTAAGGGGGACTGAAGCTTTCTTT
TRBJ2-7 TRBV10-2 - - CASSLREGASYEQYF TGCGCCAGCTCCCTACGGGAGGGGGCTTCCTACGAGCAGTACTTC
TRBJ2-6 TRBV4-1 - - CASSQGRQVNSGANVLTF TGCGCCAGCAGCCAAGGGAGACAGGTTAACTCTGGGGCCAACGTCCTGACTTTC
TRBJ1-2 TRBV20-1 medium-sized - CSAIPIRGYTF TGCAGTGCTATACCCATACGTGGCTACACCTTC
TRBJ2-3 TRBV9 - - CASSVVESGGRKDTQYF TGTGCCAGCAGCGTAGTTGAATCGGGGGGCAGGAAAGATACGCAGTATTTT
TRBJ2-7 TRBV7-8 once TRBD2 CASSLGTSSYEQYF TGTGCCAGCAGCTTAGGGACTAGCTCCTACGAGCAGTACTTC
TRBJ2-3 TRBV6-5 - - CASSLTSGLMTQYF TGTGCCAGCAGTTTGACTTCTGGACTAATGACGCAGTATTTT
TRBJ1-4 TRBV7-9 once - CASSLVVTEGYNEKLFF TGTGCCAGCAGCTTAGTTGTGACAGAGGGGTATAATGAAAAACTGTTTTTT
TRBJ1-1 TRBV18 - - CASSGNTEAFF TGTGCCAGCTCTGGGAACACTGAAGCTTTCTTT
TRBJ2-5 TRBV29-1 - - CSVPPHDQETQYF TGCAGCGTTCCACCGCACGACCAAGAGACCCAGTACTTC
TRBJ2-7 TRBV2 - - CASSGDPSYEQYF TGTGCCAGCAGTGGAGATCCCTCCTACGAGCAGTACTTC
TRBJ1-1 TRBV5-1 - - CASSPGGTDAFF TGCGCCAGCAGCCCCGGGGGGACCGACGCTTTCTTT